This T cell receptor beta chain was recorded in a study of blood T cells in healthy people across ages. Ten milliliters of peripheral blood were drawn from each donor. Regarding this clonotype: The antigen remains undetermined.

Alongside a J-beta primer mix, a sample-barcoded 5' primer served in a second PCR lasting about 7 to 11 cycles. A template-switch adaptor that had 12 random nucleotides put a tag on each cDNA molecule. Via MiXCR, TCRdb re-called the 5' RACE reads, giving one row per CDR3 protein. The table shows 1.5 million to 2 million distinct CDR3 sequences, with 40% to 55% occurring only once. Study results and caveats: Possibly confounding the expanded clonotype changes was the fact that donor CMV status was unknown. Roughly linearly, TCR beta diversity per million T cells fell as age increased.

The receptor comes from a woman in her 40s in good health. The material sequenced was blood.

DNA for the CDR3: TGTGCCAGCAGCTTAGAGGTCCCGAATTCACCCCTCCACTTT. Translating it yields CASSLEVPNSPLHF. The chain recombines TRBV7-9 with TRBJ1-6; no firm D call. CDR1 is SEHNR, CDR2 FQNEAQ, per germline (reference sequence). The V end was cut by 1 base, the J end by 7 bases, with 8 bases between. This CDR3 region has 14 residues. Filled out from reference TRBV7-9 and TRBJ1-6, the complete variable domain reads DTGVSQNPRHKITKRGQNVTFRCDPISEHNRLYWYRQTLGQGPEFLTYFQNEAQLEKSRLLSDRFSAERPKGSFSTLEIQRTEQGDSAMYLCASSLEVPNSPLHFGNGTRLTVT.